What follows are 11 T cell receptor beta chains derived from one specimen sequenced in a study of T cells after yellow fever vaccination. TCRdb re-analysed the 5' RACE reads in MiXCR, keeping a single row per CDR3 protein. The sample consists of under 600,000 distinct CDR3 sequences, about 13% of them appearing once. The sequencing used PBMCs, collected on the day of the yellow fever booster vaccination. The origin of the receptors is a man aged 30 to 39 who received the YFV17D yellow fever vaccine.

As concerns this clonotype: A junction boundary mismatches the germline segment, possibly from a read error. CDR3 coding DNA: TGCGCCAGCAGCCCCGCCGGACAGAGCTCCTGCGAGCAGTACTTC. Translated: CASSPAGQSSCEQYF. This chain connects TRBV4-3 to TRBJ2-7, with D maybe TRBD1 (6 bases). The V gene's germline CDR1 is LGHNA and CDR2 YSLEER. CDR3 length: 15 residues.

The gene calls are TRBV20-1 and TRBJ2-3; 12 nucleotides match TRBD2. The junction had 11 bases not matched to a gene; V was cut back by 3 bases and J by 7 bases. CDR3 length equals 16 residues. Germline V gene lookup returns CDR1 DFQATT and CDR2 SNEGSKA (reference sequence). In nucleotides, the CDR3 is TGCAGTGCTAGGATGCTAGCGGGAGGGATAAGGAATACGCAGTATTTT. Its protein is CSARMLAGGIRNTQYF.

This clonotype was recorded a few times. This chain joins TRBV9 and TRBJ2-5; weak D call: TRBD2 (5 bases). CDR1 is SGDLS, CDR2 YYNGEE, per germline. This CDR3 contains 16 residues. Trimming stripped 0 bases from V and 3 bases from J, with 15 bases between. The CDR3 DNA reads TGTGCCAGCAGCGTAGCACCCCGAGCGGCAAAAGAGACCCAGTACTTC. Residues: CASSVAPRAAKETQYF.

CDR3 DNA sequence: TGTGCCAGCAGCTTGTCGCTAGTCCTCGCAGATACGCAGTATTTT. This encodes CASSLSLVLADTQYF. V usage is TRBV7-2 and J usage is TRBJ2-3, with D unclear. The CDR3 is 15 amino acids. CDR1 and CDR2 from the germline V gene are SGHTA and FQGNSA. Trimming took 3 bases from V and 4 from J, leaving 14 bases between them. The full variable domain, its missing parts supplied by reference TRBV7-2 and TRBJ2-3, is GAGVSQSPSNKVTEKGKDVELRCDPISGHTALYWYRQSLGQGLEFLIYFQGNSAPDKSGLPSDRFSAERTGGSVSTLTIQRTQQEDSAVYLCASSLSLVLADTQYFGPGTRLTVL.

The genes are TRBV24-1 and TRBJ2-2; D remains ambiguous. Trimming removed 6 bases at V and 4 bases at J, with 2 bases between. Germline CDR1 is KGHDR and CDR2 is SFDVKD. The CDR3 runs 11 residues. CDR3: CATSTTGELFF. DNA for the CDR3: TGTGCCACCAGTACCACCGGGGAGCTGTTTTTT.

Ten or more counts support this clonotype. CDR3 in amino acids: CASSKDRALAKNIQYF. The CDR3 bases are TGTGCCAGCAGCAAGGACAGGGCTCTAGCCAAAAACATTCAGTACTTC. The chain is built from TRBV7-2 and TRBJ2-4; 8 positions agree with TRBD1. V was pared by 5 bases and J by 0 bases, with 6 bases of the junction left unmatched. Germline-derived CDR1 and CDR2 are SGHTA and FQGNSA. CDR3 length: 16 amino acids.

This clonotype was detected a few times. CDR3 in amino acids: CATSDLSSYNEQFF. The CDR3 nucleotides are TGTGCCACCTCTGACTTGAGCTCCTACAATGAGCAGTTCTTC. V is TRBV24-1 and J is TRBJ2-1, with D hard to call. The CDR3 has 14 residues. The ends were cut back, 9 bases at V and 0 bases at J, with 11 bases in the middle. Germline V lookup: CDR1 KGHDR, CDR2 SFDVKD.

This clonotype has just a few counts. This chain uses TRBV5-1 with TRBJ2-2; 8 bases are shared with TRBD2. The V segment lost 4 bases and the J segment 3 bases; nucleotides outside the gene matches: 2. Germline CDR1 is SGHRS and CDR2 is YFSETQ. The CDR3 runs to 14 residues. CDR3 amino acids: CASSHGGDTGELFF. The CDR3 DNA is TGCGCCAGCAGCCACGGGGGGGACACCGGGGAGCTGTTTTTT.

The CDR3 sequence: CASSLVTLADTQYF. CDR3 in DNA: TGTGCCAGCAGCTTAGTAACTTTGGCAGATACGCAGTATTTT. The V gene is TRBV7-9, the J gene TRBJ2-3, with D uncertain. Looked up from germline, CDR1 is SEHNR and CDR2 is FQNEAQ (reference sequence). The CDR3 runs to 14 residues. The V gene lost 1 base and the J gene lost 4 bases, with 9 bases spanning the gap.

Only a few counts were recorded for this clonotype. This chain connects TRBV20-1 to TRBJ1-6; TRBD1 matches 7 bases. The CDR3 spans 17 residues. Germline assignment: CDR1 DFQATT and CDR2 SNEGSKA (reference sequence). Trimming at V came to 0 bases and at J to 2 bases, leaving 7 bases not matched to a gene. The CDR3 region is CSARDEWGTAYNSPLHF. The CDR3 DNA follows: TGCAGTGCTAGAGATGAGTGGGGGACAGCCTATAATTCACCCCTCCACTTT.

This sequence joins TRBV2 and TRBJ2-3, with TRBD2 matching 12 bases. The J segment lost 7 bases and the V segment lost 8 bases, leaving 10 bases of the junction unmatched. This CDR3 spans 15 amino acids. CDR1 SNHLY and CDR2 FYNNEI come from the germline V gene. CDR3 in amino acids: CASFRTSGMQYTQYF. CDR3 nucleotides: TGTGCCAGCTTCCGGACTAGCGGGATGCAATATACGCAGTATTTT.